What follows is one T cell receptor beta chain and its context. The V gene's germline CDR1 is SNHLY and CDR2 FYNNEI. V shed 8 bases and J shed 4 bases, with 20 bases lying between them. There are 15 residues in the CDR3. TCRdb reprocessed the 5' RACE reads via MiXCR and lists one record per CDR3 protein. This table has roughly 340,000 distinct CDR3 sequences, roughly 15% appearing once. The sample belongs to a study of T-cell memory formation after mild COVID-19. The chain uses TRBV2 and TRBJ1-1; tentative D call: TRBD1 (5 bases). The source of this sequence is a man aged 18 to 29 who had mild COVID-19 (a few samples of this study predate the infection). Cell type and time point are not known. What was sequenced was PBMCs or a T cell subset sorted from them (not recorded which). The CDR3 DNA follows: TGTGCCAGCGGGAACTTGGGGGGTTCTGTCACTGAAGCTTTCTTT. It translates to CASGNLGGSVTEAFF. The complete variable domain, with remaining parts taken from reference TRBV2 and TRBJ1-1, reads EPEVTQTPSHQVTQMGQEVILRCVPISNHLYFYWYRQILGQKVEFLVSFYNNEISEKSEIFDDQFSVERPDGSNFTLKIRSTKLEDSAMYFCASGNLGGSVTEAFFGQGTRLTVV.